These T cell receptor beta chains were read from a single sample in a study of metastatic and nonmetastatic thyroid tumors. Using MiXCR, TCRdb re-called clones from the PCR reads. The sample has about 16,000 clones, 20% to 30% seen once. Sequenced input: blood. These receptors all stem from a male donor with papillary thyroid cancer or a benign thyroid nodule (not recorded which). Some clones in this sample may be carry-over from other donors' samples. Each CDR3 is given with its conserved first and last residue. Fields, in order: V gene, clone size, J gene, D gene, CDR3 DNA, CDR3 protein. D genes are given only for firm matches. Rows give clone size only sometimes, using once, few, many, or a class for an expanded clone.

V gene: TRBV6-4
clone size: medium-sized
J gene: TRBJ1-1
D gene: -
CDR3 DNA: TGTGCCAGCAGTGACCGGGACAACACTGAAGCTTTCTTT
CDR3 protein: CASSDRDNTEAFF

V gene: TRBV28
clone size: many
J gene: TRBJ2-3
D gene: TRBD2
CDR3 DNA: TGTGCCAGCAGTTTTCCTAGCGGACTCACAGATACGCAGTATTTT
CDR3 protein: CASSFPSGLTDTQYF

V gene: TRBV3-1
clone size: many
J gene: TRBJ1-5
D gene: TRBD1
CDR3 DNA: TGTGCCAGCAGCCTGGGACAGGGGGACCAGCCCCAGCATTTT
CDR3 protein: CASSLGQGDQPQHF

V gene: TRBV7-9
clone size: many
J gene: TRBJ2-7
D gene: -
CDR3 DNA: TGTGCCATAAATGACGGGAAAGACTACTACGAGCAGTACTTC
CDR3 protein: CAINDGKDYYEQYF

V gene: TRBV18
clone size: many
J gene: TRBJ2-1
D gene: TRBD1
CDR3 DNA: TGTGCCAGCTCACCACTCTCCCAGGGGGCCTACAATGAGCAGTTCTTC
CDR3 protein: CASSPLSQGAYNEQFF

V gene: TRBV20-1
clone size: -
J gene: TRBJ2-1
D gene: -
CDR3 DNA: TGCAGTGCTAAGGGTTTGACAGAAAATGAGCAGTTCTTC
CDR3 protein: CSAKGLTENEQFF

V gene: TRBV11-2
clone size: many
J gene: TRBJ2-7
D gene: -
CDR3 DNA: TGTGCCAGCAGCCTGAGTCCAGGCGAGCAGTACTTC
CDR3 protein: CASSLSPGEQYF

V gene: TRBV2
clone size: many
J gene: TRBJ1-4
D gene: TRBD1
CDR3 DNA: TGTGCCAGCAGACTTCAGGGGGCGGGTGTTAATGAAAAACTGTTTTTT
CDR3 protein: CASRLQGAGVNEKLFF

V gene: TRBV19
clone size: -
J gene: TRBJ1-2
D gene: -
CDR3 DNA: TGTGCCAGTAGTATGAAGGCATGGGGTGGCTATGGCTACACCTTC
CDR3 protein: CASSMKAWGGYGYTF

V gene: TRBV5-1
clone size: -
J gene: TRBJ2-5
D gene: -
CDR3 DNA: TGCGCCAGCAGCTTGATGGGGGAGACCCAGTACTTC
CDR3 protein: CASSLMGETQYF

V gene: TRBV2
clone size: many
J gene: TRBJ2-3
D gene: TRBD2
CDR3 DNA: TGTGCCAGCAGTGAACTAACTAGCGGGGGTACAGATACGCAGTATTTT
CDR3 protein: CASSELTSGGTDTQYF

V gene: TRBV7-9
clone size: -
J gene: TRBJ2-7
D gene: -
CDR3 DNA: TGTGCCAGCAGCTTAAATCCAGGGGACTACGAGCAGTACTTC
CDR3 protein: CASSLNPGDYEQYF

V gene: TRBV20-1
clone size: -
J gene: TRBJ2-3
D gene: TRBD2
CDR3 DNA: TGCAGTGCTAGAGTAGCGGGGGTTGGAAGCACAGATACGCAGTATTTT
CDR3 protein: CSARVAGVGSTDTQYF

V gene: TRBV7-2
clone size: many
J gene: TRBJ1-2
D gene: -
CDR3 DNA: TGTGCCAGCAGCCCGGCCTTACACGGTGGCTACACCTTC
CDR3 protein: CASSPALHGGYTF

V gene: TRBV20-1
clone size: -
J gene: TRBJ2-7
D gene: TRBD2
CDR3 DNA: TGCAGTGCTAGAGGGACTAGCGGGAGTGAGACCTACGAGCAGTACTTC
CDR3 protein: CSARGTSGSETYEQYF

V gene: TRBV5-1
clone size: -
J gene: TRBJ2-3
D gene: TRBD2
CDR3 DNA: TGCGCCAGCAGCTTGGGGGCTAGCGGGAGGGGCACAGATACGCAGTATTTT
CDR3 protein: CASSLGASGRGTDTQYF

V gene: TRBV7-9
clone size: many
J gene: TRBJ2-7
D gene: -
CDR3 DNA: TGTGCCAGCAGTCCTGAGTACGAGCAGTACTTC
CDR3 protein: CASSPEYEQYF

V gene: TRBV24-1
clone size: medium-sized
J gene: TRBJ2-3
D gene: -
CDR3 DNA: TGTGCCACCAGTGATATCGGCGGGGCCGGCACAGATACGCAGTATTTT
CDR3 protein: CATSDIGGAGTDTQYF

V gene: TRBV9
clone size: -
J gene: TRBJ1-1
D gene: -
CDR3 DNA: TGTGCCAGCAGCCAGACGATGGGGAGGAACACTGAAGCTTTCTTT
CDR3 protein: CASSQTMGRNTEAFF

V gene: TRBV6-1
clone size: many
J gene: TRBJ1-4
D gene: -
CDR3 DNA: TGTGCCAGCAGTGAACGATGGGGTGCTAATGAAAAACTGTTTTTT
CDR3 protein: CASSERWGANEKLFF

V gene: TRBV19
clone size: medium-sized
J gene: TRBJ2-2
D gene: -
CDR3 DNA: TGTGCCAGTAGTATCATAGGGGGACGAGATGGGGACACCGGGGAGCTGTTTTTT
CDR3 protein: CASSIIGGRDGDTGELFF

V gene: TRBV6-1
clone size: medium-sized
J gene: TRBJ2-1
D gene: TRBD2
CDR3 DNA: TGTGCCAGCAGTGAATTTTTGTCTAGCGGGGGCCTGTACAATGAGCAGTTCTTC
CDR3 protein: CASSEFLSSGGLYNEQFF

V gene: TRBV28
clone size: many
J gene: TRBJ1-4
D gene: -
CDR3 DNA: TGTGCCAGCAAAATACAAGGTGAAAAACTGTTTTTT
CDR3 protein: CASKIQGEKLFF

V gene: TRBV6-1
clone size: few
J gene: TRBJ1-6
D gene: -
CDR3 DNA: TGTGCCAGCAGTCAACAGGCCCTCGCCTATAATTCACCCCTCCACTTT
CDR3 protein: CASSQQALAYNSPLHF

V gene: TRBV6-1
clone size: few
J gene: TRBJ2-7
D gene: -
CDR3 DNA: TGTGCCAGCAGTGCCCTCCCGACAGGTCAACACACCTACGAGCAGTACTTC
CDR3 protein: CASSALPTGQHTYEQYF

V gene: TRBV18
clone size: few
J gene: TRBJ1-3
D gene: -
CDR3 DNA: TGTGCCAGCGCGCCTAGAGACTCTGGAAACACCATATATTTT
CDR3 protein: CASAPRDSGNTIYF

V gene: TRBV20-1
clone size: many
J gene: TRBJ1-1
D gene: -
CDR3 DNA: TGCAGTGCTAGAGATCGGAGTGACACTGAAGCTTTCTTT
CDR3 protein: CSARDRSDTEAFF

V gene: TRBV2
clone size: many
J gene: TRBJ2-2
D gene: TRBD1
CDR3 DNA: TGTGCCAGCAGCCGGGACAGGTACACCGGGGAGCTGTTTTTT
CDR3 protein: CASSRDRYTGELFF

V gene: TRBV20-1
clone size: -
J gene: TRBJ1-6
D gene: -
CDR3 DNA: TGCAGTGCTACCGGGTCCTTAGAGTCACCCCTCCACTTT
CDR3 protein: CSATGSLESPLHF

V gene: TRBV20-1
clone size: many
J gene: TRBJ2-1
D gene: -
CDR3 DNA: TGCAGTGCTCCCCCACCGGACCGACAAAAGCAGTTCTTC
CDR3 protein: CSAPPPDRQKQFF

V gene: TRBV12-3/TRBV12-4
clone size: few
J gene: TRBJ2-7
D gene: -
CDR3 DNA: TGTGCCAGCAGTTTTCAGGGCCCCTACGAGCAGTACTTC
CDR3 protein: CASSFQGPYEQYF

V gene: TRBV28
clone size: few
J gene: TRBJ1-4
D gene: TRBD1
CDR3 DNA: TGTGCCAGCAGTTTGGGACAGGGGGCTAACGAAAAACTGTTTTTT
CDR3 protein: CASSLGQGANEKLFF

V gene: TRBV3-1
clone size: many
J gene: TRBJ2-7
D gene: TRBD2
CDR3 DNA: TGTGCCAGCAGCCGCAGTTGGCGGGAGGGCTACGAGCAGTACTTC
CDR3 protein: CASSRSWREGYEQYF

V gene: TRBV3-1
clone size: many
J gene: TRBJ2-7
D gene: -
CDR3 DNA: TGTGCCAGCAGCCAAGGTCCAGGGCTAATCTCCTACGAGCAGTACTTC
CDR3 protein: CASSQGPGLISYEQYF

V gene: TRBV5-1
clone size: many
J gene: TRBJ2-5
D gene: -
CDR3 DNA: TGCGCCAGCAGCTTAAGTAACGGACAAGAGACCCAGTACTTC
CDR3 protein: CASSLSNGQETQYF

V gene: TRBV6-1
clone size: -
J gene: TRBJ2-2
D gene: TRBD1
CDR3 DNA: TGTGCCAGCAGGCCGACAGGGAGCACCGGGGAGCTGTTTTTT
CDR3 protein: CASRPTGSTGELFF

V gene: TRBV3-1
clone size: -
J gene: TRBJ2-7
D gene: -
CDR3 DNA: TGTGCCAGCAGCCCCAGCGTGGGGGGCATAGGCGAGCAGTACTTC
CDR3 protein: CASSPSVGGIGEQYF

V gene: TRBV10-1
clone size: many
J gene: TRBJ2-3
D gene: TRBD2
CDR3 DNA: TGCGCCAGCAGTGAGCTACCGGGACTAGCGGGAGTAAAGAGCACAGATACGCAGTATTTT
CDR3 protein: CASSELPGLAGVKSTDTQYF

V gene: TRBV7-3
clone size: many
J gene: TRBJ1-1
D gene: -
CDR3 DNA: TGTGCCAGCAGCCGCGACAGGTTGGACACTGAAGCTTTCTTT
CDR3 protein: CASSRDRLDTEAFF

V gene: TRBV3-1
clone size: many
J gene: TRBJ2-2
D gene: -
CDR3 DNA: TGTGCCAGCAGCTCCAGGGGTATGGACACCGGGGAGCTGTTTTTT
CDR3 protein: CASSSRGMDTGELFF

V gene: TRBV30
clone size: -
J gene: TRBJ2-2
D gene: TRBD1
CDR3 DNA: TGTGCCTGGAGTACAGGGGATGCGAACACCGGGGAGCTGTTTTTT
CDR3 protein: CAWSTGDANTGELFF

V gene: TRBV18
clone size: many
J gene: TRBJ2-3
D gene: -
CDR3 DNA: TGTGCCAGCTCACCCGGTACCACAGATACGCAGTATTTT
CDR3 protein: CASSPGTTDTQYF

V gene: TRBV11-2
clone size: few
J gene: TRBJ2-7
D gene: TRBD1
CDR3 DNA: TGTGCCAGCAGCCCAGACAGGGGGGACTTTTACGAGCAGTACTTC
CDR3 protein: CASSPDRGDFYEQYF

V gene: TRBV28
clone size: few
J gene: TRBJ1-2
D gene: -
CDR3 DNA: TGTGCCAGCAGTCTAGGCGACAAGGGCGCCTCTGGCTACACCTTC
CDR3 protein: CASSLGDKGASGYTF

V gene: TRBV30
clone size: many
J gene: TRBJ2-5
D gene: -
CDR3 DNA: TGTGCCTGGAGACCGATTAGGGGGATAGAGACCCAGTACTTC
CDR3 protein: CAWRPIRGIETQYF

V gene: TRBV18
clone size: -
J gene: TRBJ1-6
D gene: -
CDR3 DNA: TGTGCCAGCTCAGGGAATGGATGGGACAAAACCCTCCACTTT
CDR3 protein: CASSGNGWDKTLHF

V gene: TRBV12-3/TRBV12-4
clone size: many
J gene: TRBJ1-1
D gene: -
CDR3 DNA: TGTGCCAGTCGCGCGGTAGTGAACACTGAAGCTTTCTTT
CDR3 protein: CASRAVVNTEAFF

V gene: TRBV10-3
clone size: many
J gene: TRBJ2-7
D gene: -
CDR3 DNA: TGTGCCATCAGTGAGTCTTCCAATACCTACGAGCAGTACTTC
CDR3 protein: CAISESSNTYEQYF

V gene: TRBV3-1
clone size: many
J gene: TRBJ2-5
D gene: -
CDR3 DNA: TGTGCCAGCAGTAATACACTATCGTCAGGGACCCAGTACTTC
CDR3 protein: CASSNTLSSGTQYF